These T cell receptor beta chains were read from a single sample in a study of OX40 agonist ivuxolimab in advanced cancers. Assay: immunoSEQ multiplex PCR; the TCRdb copy retains only in-frame clones and omits some. Of tens of thousands of clones detected, 90% to 95% appear once; the ten largest clones hold roughly 2.6%. The source material was CD4+ or CD8+ T cells sorted from blood, sampled in a trial of the OX40 agonist ivuxolimab. Every receptor here comes from an adult with an advanced solid tumor such as melanoma, head and neck, liver or kidney cancer. Both conserved end residues are part of each CDR3. The order of the fields is clone size, V gene, D gene, J gene, CDR3 DNA, CDR3 protein. D genes are given only for firm matches. Rows may omit the clone size; those that give it use once, few, many or a size class.

clone size: .
V gene: TRBV19
D gene: TRBD1
J gene: TRBJ2-7
CDR3 DNA: TGTGCCAGTAGGCCCGACAGGGGGATGGACGAGCAGTACTTC
CDR3 protein: CASRPDRGMDEQYF

clone size: .
V gene: TRBV18
D gene: .
J gene: TRBJ1-1
CDR3 DNA: TGTGCCAGCTCACCACCCCAGTATTCTGGGATACGAGCTTTCTTT
CDR3 protein: CASSPPQYSGIRAFF

clone size: .
V gene: TRBV18
D gene: .
J gene: TRBJ2-2
CDR3 DNA: TGTGCCAGCTCCAGGGCTAGCAGAAACACCGGGGAGCTGTTTTTT
CDR3 protein: CASSRASRNTGELFF

clone size: .
V gene: TRBV5-1
D gene: .
J gene: TRBJ2-5
CDR3 DNA: TGCGCCAGCAGGGACAACTACCAAGAGACCCAGTACTTC
CDR3 protein: CASRDNYQETQYF

clone size: once
V gene: TRBV5-4
D gene: TRBD2
J gene: TRBJ2-3
CDR3 DNA: TGTGCCAGCAGCCCCGGGACTAGTCTCACAGATACGCAGTATTTT
CDR3 protein: CASSPGTSLTDTQYF

clone size: once
V gene: TRBV25-1
D gene: .
J gene: TRBJ2-3
CDR3 DNA: TGTGCCAGCAGTGGGGTAGGGACCACAGATACGCAGTATTTT
CDR3 protein: CASSGVGTTDTQYF

clone size: once
V gene: TRBV10-3
D gene: .
J gene: TRBJ1-3
CDR3 DNA: TGTGCCATCAGTGACACGACAGCCCGATTCTCTGGAAACACCATATATTTT
CDR3 protein: CAISDTTARFSGNTIYF

clone size: .
V gene: TRBV7-9
D gene: .
J gene: TRBJ1-5
CDR3 DNA: TGTGCCAGCAGCTTAGGAAATCAGCCCCAGCATTTT
CDR3 protein: CASSLGNQPQHF

clone size: .
V gene: TRBV27
D gene: .
J gene: TRBJ1-5
CDR3 DNA: TGTGCCAGCAGCGTTAAAGAAGGACTGGGACAGCCCCAGCATTTT
CDR3 protein: CASSVKEGLGQPQHF

clone size: .
V gene: TRBV28
D gene: TRBD2
J gene: TRBJ2-7
CDR3 DNA: TGTGCCAGCAGTTTACGATCATTTCGACTAGCGGGAGCTATCGAGCAGTACTTC
CDR3 protein: CASSLRSFRLAGAIEQYF

clone size: .
V gene: TRBV27
D gene: .
J gene: TRBJ2-3
CDR3 DNA: TGTGCCAGCAGTTTGGATACGCAGTATTTT
CDR3 protein: CASSLDTQYF

clone size: .
V gene: TRBV28
D gene: TRBD1
J gene: TRBJ2-4
CDR3 DNA: TGTGCCAGCAGCCCGACAGGGATAGCTAAAAACATTCAGTACTTC
CDR3 protein: CASSPTGIAKNIQYF

clone size: .
V gene: TRBV7-2
D gene: .
J gene: TRBJ1-1
CDR3 DNA: TGTGCCAGCAGCGGGCAGGGGATGAACACTGAAGCTTTCTTT
CDR3 protein: CASSGQGMNTEAFF

clone size: once
V gene: TRBV4-2
D gene: .
J gene: TRBJ2-7
CDR3 DNA: TGTGCCAGCAGCCCCACCCTACTAGCCGAGCAGTACTTC
CDR3 protein: CASSPTLLAEQYF

clone size: .
V gene: TRBV27
D gene: TRBD2
J gene: TRBJ2-3
CDR3 DNA: TGTGCCAGCATGAGTCTAGCGGGGCATGATACGCAGTATTTT
CDR3 protein: CASMSLAGHDTQYF

clone size: .
V gene: TRBV7-2
D gene: .
J gene: TRBJ1-1
CDR3 DNA: TGTGCCAGCAGCTTCCATTGGAACACTGAAGCTTTCTTT
CDR3 protein: CASSFHWNTEAFF

clone size: .
V gene: TRBV6-6
D gene: TRBD1
J gene: TRBJ2-1
CDR3 DNA: TGTGCCAGCAGGGGACAGTACAATGAGCAGTTCTTC
CDR3 protein: CASRGQYNEQFF

clone size: .
V gene: TRBV30
D gene: TRBD2
J gene: TRBJ2-3
CDR3 DNA: TGTGCCTGGAGTGTGAGGGGCGGGAGGAAAGATACGCAGTATTTT
CDR3 protein: CAWSVRGGRKDTQYF

clone size: once
V gene: TRBV5-4
D gene: TRBD2
J gene: TRBJ2-7
CDR3 DNA: TGTGCCAGCAGACTAGCGGGAGTGCACGAGCAGTACTTC
CDR3 protein: CASRLAGVHEQYF

clone size: .
V gene: TRBV28
D gene: TRBD1
J gene: TRBJ2-3
CDR3 DNA: TGTGCCAGCCGACCCCCGGACAGGAGCACAGATACGCAGTATTTT
CDR3 protein: CASRPPDRSTDTQYF

clone size: .
V gene: TRBV6-1
D gene: TRBD1
J gene: TRBJ1-1
CDR3 DNA: TGTGCCAGCAGTGAGCATGGACAGGGGAACACTGAAGCTTTCTTT
CDR3 protein: CASSEHGQGNTEAFF

clone size: .
V gene: TRBV4-1
D gene: .
J gene: TRBJ1-1
CDR3 DNA: TGCGCCAGCAGCCAAGGTGGTCACCTGAACACTGAAGCTTTCTTT
CDR3 protein: CASSQGGHLNTEAFF

clone size: .
V gene: TRBV4-3
D gene: .
J gene: TRBJ2-7
CDR3 DNA: TGCGCCAGCAGCAAGAACTTAGGAGAGGCGGTCTACGAGCAGTACTTC
CDR3 protein: CASSKNLGEAVYEQYF

clone size: once
V gene: TRBV5-1
D gene: .
J gene: TRBJ1-2
CDR3 DNA: TGCGCCAGCAGCTATGGACAAGGGAACTATGGCTACACCTTC
CDR3 protein: CASSYGQGNYGYTF